A selection of T cell receptor beta chains follows, all from one sample in a study of blood T cell repertoires in COVID-19. Libraries were prepared by immunoSEQ multiplex PCR; TCRdb keeps only in-frame clonotypes and omits some of them. The data contain more than 150,000 clones, about nine tenths of them singletons. Source material: peripheral blood. These receptors all come from a man between 65 and 79 years old with active or convalescent COVID-19. The CDR3 runs from the conserved cysteine through the conserved F or W. Fields, in order: V gene, J gene, D gene, CDR3 protein, CDR3 DNA. A D gene is named only where the DNA matches it firmly.

TRBV28	TRBJ1-1	-	CASSPSGRTEAFF	TGTGCCAGCAGCCCTAGCGGGAGGACTGAAGCTTTCTTT
TRBV19	TRBJ1-1	TRBD1	CASSTTGGAYTEAFF	TGTGCCAGTAGTACCACAGGGGGCGCGTACACTGAAGCTTTCTTT
TRBV6-2/TRBV6-3	TRBJ1-5	TRBD1	CASSYWMTGSFGQPQHF	TGTGCCAGCAGTTACTGGATGACAGGGAGCTTTGGGCAGCCCCAGCATTTT
TRBV11-3	TRBJ2-5	TRBD2	CASSSPTSGRGRGTQYF	TGTGCCAGCAGCTCGCCCACTAGCGGGAGGGGGCGGGGGACCCAGTACTTC
TRBV19	TRBJ1-1	TRBD1	CASSRDRKNTEAFF	TGTGCCAGTAGCCGGGACAGGAAGAACACTGAAGCTTTCTTT
TRBV7-3	TRBJ2-2	-	CASSSLRGTGELFF	TGTGCCAGCAGCTCCCTCAGGGGAACCGGGGAGCTGTTTTTT
TRBV6-5	TRBJ1-1	TRBD1	CASSPTGGTEAFF	TGTGCCAGCAGCCCGACAGGGGGCACTGAAGCTTTCTTT
TRBV24-1	TRBJ1-1	-	CATRQGNTEAFF	TGTGCCACCAGACAGGGGAACACTGAAGCTTTCTTT
TRBV4-1	TRBJ1-1	-	CASSQVVLRDGNTEAFF	TGCGCCAGCAGCCAAGTAGTATTGCGGGACGGGAACACTGAAGCTTTCTTT
TRBV5-1	TRBJ2-5	TRBD2	CASSLGRPGGQTQYF	TGCGCCAGCAGCTTGGGACGCCCGGGGGGACAGACCCAGTACTTC
TRBV24-1	TRBJ2-1	TRBD1	CATSDPGTGGLVEQFF	TGTGCCACCAGTGACCCTGGGACAGGGGGCTTAGTTGAGCAGTTCTTC
TRBV6-2/TRBV6-3	TRBJ1-4	-	CASSSQFQAINEKLFF	TGTGCCAGCAGTAGTCAATTCCAGGCGATTAATGAAAAACTGTTTTTT
TRBV7-9	TRBJ1-3	-	CASSLGTFGNTIYF	TGTGCCAGCAGCCTCGGGACATTTGGAAACACCATATATTTT
TRBV5-4	TRBJ2-5	TRBD1	CASSFPTGGRETQYF	TGTGCCAGCAGCTTCCCGACAGGGGGCCGGGAGACCCAGTACTTC
TRBV6-6	TRBJ2-1	-	CASSLDTSSYNEQFF	TGTGCCAGCAGTCTAGACACTAGCTCCTACAATGAGCAGTTCTTC
TRBV11-2	TRBJ2-3	-	CASSLGVRVTDTQYF	TGTGCCAGCAGCTTAGGGGTCAGGGTTACAGATACGCAGTATTTT
TRBV7-6	TRBJ2-1	TRBD2	CASSLAGGPDEQFF	TGTGCCAGCAGCTTAGCGGGAGGGCCCGATGAGCAGTTCTTC
TRBV4-2	TRBJ1-1	-	CASSREGVGTEAFF	TGTGCCAGCAGCCGGGAGGGAGTTGGCACTGAAGCTTTCTTT
TRBV6-7	TRBJ2-1	TRBD2	CASSYETLAGGPQYNEQFF	TGTGCCAGCAGTTACGAAACCCTAGCGGGAGGGCCCCAATACAATGAGCAGTTCTTC
TRBV20-1	TRBJ1-3	-	CSATQGNTIYF	TGCAGTGCCACGCAGGGAAACACCATATATTTT
TRBV2	TRBJ1-5	TRBD1	CASSEGGQGKKPQHF	TGTGCCAGCAGTGAAGGGGGACAGGGGAAGAAGCCCCAGCATTTT
TRBV18	TRBJ1-6	-	CASSLGGGFISPLHF	TGTGCCAGCTCACTTGGCGGGGGGTTTATTTCACCCCTCCACTTT
TRBV18	TRBJ1-5	-	CASSPSRAGNNQPQHF	TGTGCCAGCTCACCAAGCCGAGCCGGGAACAATCAGCCCCAGCATTTT
TRBV29-1	TRBJ2-3	-	CSVGTGLTDTQYF	TGCAGCGTCGGAACAGGGCTCACAGATACGCAGTATTTT
TRBV5-1	TRBJ2-6	-	CASSLQPTSGANVLTF	TGCGCCAGCAGTCTACAGCCTACCTCTGGGGCCAACGTCCTGACTTTC
TRBV5-1	TRBJ1-4	TRBD1	CASSMAYTGGSEKLFF	TGCGCCAGCAGCATGGCCTACACAGGGGGAAGTGAAAAACTGTTTTTT
TRBV12-3/TRBV12-4	TRBJ2-7	-	CASSPFGLFEQYF	TGTGCCAGCAGTCCTTTTGGGCTCTTCGAGCAGTACTTC
TRBV5-1	TRBJ2-1	TRBD1	CASSWDRGSTGEQFF	TGCGCCAGCAGCTGGGACAGGGGTAGTACAGGTGAGCAGTTCTTC
TRBV9	TRBJ2-3	-	CASSVGGERSTDTQYF	TGTGCCAGCAGCGTAGGGGGAGAGAGAAGCACAGATACGCAGTATTTT